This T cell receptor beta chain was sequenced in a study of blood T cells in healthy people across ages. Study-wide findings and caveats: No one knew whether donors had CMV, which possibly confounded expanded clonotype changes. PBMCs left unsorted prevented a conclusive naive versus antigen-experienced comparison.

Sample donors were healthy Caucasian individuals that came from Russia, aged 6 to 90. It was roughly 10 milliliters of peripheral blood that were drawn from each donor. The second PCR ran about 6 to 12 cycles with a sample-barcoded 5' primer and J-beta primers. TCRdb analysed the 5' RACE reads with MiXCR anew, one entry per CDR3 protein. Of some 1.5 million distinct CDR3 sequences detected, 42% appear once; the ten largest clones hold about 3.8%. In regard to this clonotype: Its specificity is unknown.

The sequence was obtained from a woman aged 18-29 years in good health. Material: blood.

The CDR3, as DNA: TGTGCCAGCACTAATGACAGGGGAGCTAACTATGGCTACACCTTC. Residues: CASTNDRGANYGYTF. V usage is TRBV6-5 and J usage is TRBJ1-2; 8 bases align to TRBD1. With V trimmed by 7 bases and J by 0 bases, 7 bases remained unmatched. The germline CDR1 and CDR2 sequences are MNHEY and SVGAGI. The CDR3 consists of 15 residues.